One and the same sample provided the 4 T cell receptor beta chains below, sequenced in a study of breast tumors, draining lymph nodes, adjacent tissues. TCRdb reprocessed the multiplex PCR reads with MiXCR, giving one entry per CDR3 protein. This table holds 45,000 to 60,000 distinct CDR3 sequences, 20% to 25% found once. The sequencing input was breast tumor tissue. These receptors were collected from a female donor with breast cancer. Some clones in this sample may be carry-over from other donors' samples.

This clonotype was seen repeatedly, ten times or more. The chain carries TRBV4-1 and TRBJ1-4; 7 nucleotides align to TRBD1. Germline V gene data show CDR1 as MGHRA and CDR2 as YSYEKL. The J segment lost 7 bases and the V segment lost 4 bases, leaving 18 bases of the junction unmatched. There are 18 residues in the CDR3. CDR3 DNA sequence: TGCGCCAGCAGCCGAGGCGGGCAGGGGGTTCTGTTGCGTGAAAAACTGTTTTTT. Its translation is CASSRGGQGVLLREKLFF.

The table lists this clonotype with many counts. The CDR3 protein is CASSEGVNTQYF. In DNA form, the CDR3 reads TGTGCCAGCAGTGAGGGGGTAAATACGCAGTATTTT. This chain uses TRBV6-1 with TRBJ2-3; D possibly matches TRBD1 or TRBD2 (5 bases each). This CDR3 contains 12 residues. V was trimmed by 3 bases and J by 7 bases, leaving 8 bases between them. The germline V gene encodes CDR1 MNHNS and CDR2 SASEGT.

Many counts were recorded for this clonotype. The chain uses TRBV6-2 or TRBV6-3 and TRBJ1-6; D uncertain. The germline V gene has CDR1 MNHEY and CDR2 SVGEGT. The CDR3 contains 12 residues. Trimming took off 7 bases at V and 5 bases at J, with 6 bases between the two ends. The DNA of the CDR3 is TGTGCCAGCAAGTCCGATAATTCACCCCTCCACTTT. It codes for CASKSDNSPLHF.

The V gene is TRBV20-1, the J gene TRBJ2-1; no clear D. This CDR3 has 11 residues. Germline V gene sequence: CDR1 DFQATT, CDR2 SNEGSKA (reference sequence). Trimming stripped 3 bases from V and 8 bases from J, with 8 bases between. CDR3 sequence reads: CSASHQDEQFF. CDR3 coding DNA: TGCAGTGCTAGTCACCAGGATGAGCAGTTCTTC.